This T cell receptor (beta chain) emerged from a study of identical twins. TCRdb redid the calling of the 5' RACE reads with MiXCR, one entry per CDR3 protein. The sample shows 450,000 or so distinct CDR3 sequences, 13% to 15% of them seen only once. The table lists this clonotype with a few counts. The CDR3 is 16 amino acids. The germline V gene encodes CDR1 SGHAT and CDR2 FQDESV (reference sequence). The J segment lost 4 bases and the V segment lost 5 bases, leaving 6 bases of the junction unmatched. This same sample was also part of a study on yellow fever vaccine responses in identical twins.

The sample taken for sequencing was CD4+ T cells sorted from blood. This chain connects TRBV11-1 to TRBJ2-3, with 13 positions matching TRBD2. This clonotype originated in a woman between 18 and 30 years old in good health. This chain's CDR3 is CASSRTSGRASDTQYF. The DNA of the CDR3 is TGTGCCAGCAGCCGTACTAGCGGGAGGGCCTCAGATACGCAGTATTTT. The full variable domain, its missing parts supplied by reference TRBV11-1 and TRBJ2-3, is EAEVAQSPRYKITEKSQAVAFWCDPISGHATLYWYRQILGQGPELLVQFQDESVVDDSQLPKDRFSAERLKGVDSTLKIQPAELGDSAMYLCASSRTSGRASDTQYFGPGTRLTVL.